This T cell receptor (beta chain) is from a study of cytomegalovirus exposure and HLA in healthy donors. PCR involved 60 Vbeta and 13 Jbeta primers. Sequenced by immunoSEQ multiplex PCR; TCRdb stores in-frame clones only, minus some. The table records around 130,000 clones, around 70% of them present only once. Findings and caveats of the study: Later work associated fewer than 20,000 TCR beta sequences with HLA alleles at 0.05 false discovery rate. Within an earlier analysis, most TCR beta V segments proved productive either about 87% or about 30% of the time.

To note about this clone: Antigen: not known.

Trimming took 8 bases from V and 8 from J; bases not matched to a gene: 9. The length of the CDR3 is 14 residues. Germline assignment: CDR1 LNHDA and CDR2 SQIVND (reference sequence). The receptor's source is a man aged 30-40 years in good health and CMV-seropositive. V and J are TRBV19 and TRBJ2-1; TRBD2 aligns across 10 bases. What was sequenced was PBMCs. Written as DNA, the CDR3 is TGTGCCAGTCATTTTAGCGGGAGGAGGGATGAGCAGTTCTTC. This sequence encodes CASHFSGRRDEQFF.